These 6 T cell receptor beta chains share one sample of origin, sequenced in a study of blood T cell repertoires in COVID-19. Sequencing was performed with immunoSEQ multiplex PCR; in TCRdb, only in-frame clones are kept and a portion is missing. The table lists about 180,000 clones, approximately 83% of them singletons. Sequencing was done on a sample of peripheral blood. These receptors all come from a man aged 55 to 70 with acute or convalescent COVID-19.

The V gene is TRBV6-1, the J gene TRBJ2-4; 8 bases map to TRBD2. The CDR3 covers 19 residues. CDR1 and CDR2 from the germline V gene are MNHNS and SASEGT. The trim removed 3 bases at V and 1 base at J, leaving 14 bases unmatched. The CDR3 protein is CASSEMVAGTKGAKNIQYF. The CDR3 DNA follows: TGTGCCAGCAGTGAGATGGTAGCGGGAACCAAGGGGGCCAAAAACATTCAGTACTTC.

V usage is TRBV18 and J usage is TRBJ2-5; 7 positions agree with TRBD1. The CDR3 is 14 residues long. J was trimmed by 4 bases and V by 5 bases; bases with no gene match: 7. CDR1 and CDR2 (germline): KGHSH, LQKENI. The CDR3 region is CASSADREGETQYF. The CDR3 nucleotides read TGTGCCAGCTCAGCTGACAGGGAAGGAGAGACCCAGTACTTC.

V usage is TRBV7-2 and J usage is TRBJ1-1, with 7 positions matching TRBD1. Germline CDR1 SGHTA, CDR2 FQGNSA. The CDR3 covers 12 residues. V trimming: 5 bases; J trimming: 11 bases; junction bases outside the gene matches: 8. The CDR3 protein is CASSGDRARAFF. As DNA, the CDR3 is TGTGCCAGCAGCGGAGACAGGGCCAGGGCTTTCTTT.

This clone was seen only a few times. V is TRBV6-5 and J is TRBJ1-2; perhaps TRBD1 as D (6 bases). Trimming left V 7 bases short and J 8 bases short, with 17 bases between. This CDR3 has 13 residues. CDR1 and CDR2 (germline): MNHEY, SVGAGI. CDR3 in amino acids: CASISPGHTGYTF. CDR3 DNA: TGTGCCAGCATCTCCCCGGGACACACGGGCTACACCTTC.

The chain has TRBV7-6 and TRBJ2-5, with 7 positions matching TRBD2. Germline V lookup: CDR1 SGHVS, CDR2 FNYEAQ. V trimming: 2 bases; J trimming: 3 bases; junction bases outside the gene matches: 3. This CDR3 has 14 amino acids. CDR3: CASSLPRGEETQYF. In DNA, the CDR3 is TGTGCCAGCAGCTTACCCCGGGGGGAAGAGACCCAGTACTTC.

This CDR3 is CASSSTSAGSYEQYF. The CDR3, as DNA: TGTGCCAGCAGTTCGACTAGTGCCGGCTCCTACGAGCAGTACTTC. The rearrangement links TRBV28 to TRBJ2-7; tentatively, D is TRBD2 (6 bases). This CDR3 region has 15 residues. Germline CDR1 is MDHEN and CDR2 is SYDVKM. Trimming shortened V by 4 bases and J by 0 bases, and 13 bases separated the two germline ends.